The 26 T cell receptor beta chains below were found in one sample sequenced in a study of blood T cells in healthy people across ages (dated by TCRdb to about 2015). Library generation was performed with 5' RACE. Sequencing instrument: Illumina HiSeq 2500. The second PCR ran for about 7 to 11 cycles and used a J-beta primer mix along with a sample-barcoded 5' primer. Using fastp trimming at Q25 and MiXCR clonotype assembly, TCRdb reanalyzed the public sequencing data and kept in-frame beta chains. When rows share a CDR3 protein, they turn into one entry using the most common DNA and genes. Within this sample are over a million distinct CDR3 sequences, with roughly two fifths of them counted one time only. Of the sample, 4% is held by the ten largest clones. Specimen: blood. These receptor sequences come from a young woman in good health.

The chain recombines TRBV10-3 with TRBJ1-1, with TRBD1 matching over 7 bases. With V trimmed by 6 bases and J by 2 bases, 6 bases remained unmatched. The CDR3 is 14 residues long. From germline, CDR1 is ENHRY and CDR2 SYGVKD. The CDR3 DNA sequence: TGTGCCATCAGGGAACAGGGGACTAACACTGAAGCTTTCTTT. Its protein is CAIREQGTNTEAFF.

The chain is built from TRBV7-2 and TRBJ1-1; unclear D gene. This CDR3 spans 11 amino acids. V lost 3 bases and J 6 bases, leaving 5 bases between the germline ends. Germline CDR1 reads SGHTA; CDR2 reads FQGNSA. The CDR3 bases are TGTGCCAGCAGCTTCGCCCCTGAAGCTTTCTTT. Translation gives CASSFAPEAFF.

The chain is built from TRBV3-1 and TRBJ2-5, with D perhaps TRBD1 or TRBD2 (5 bases each). The length of the CDR3 is 15 residues. Germline values: CDR1 LGHDT, CDR2 YNNKEL (reference sequence). The ends were cut back, 0 bases at V and 4 bases at J, with 12 bases in the middle. CDR3 DNA: TGTGCCAGCAGCCAAGATCCGCAGGGACGAGAGACCCAGTACTTC. Its translation: CASSQDPQGRETQYF.

This clonotype was picked up a small number of times. This sequence joins TRBV21-1 and TRBJ1-6; the table's D gene call, TRBD1, was not cross checked with the DNA. TRBV21-1 is a pseudogene segment. There are 15 residues in the CDR3. CDR3 DNA: TGTGCCAGCAGCAAGGGACAGGGGAATAATTCACCCCTCCACTTT. Translation gives CASSKGQGNNSPLHF.

This clonotype was picked up a small number of times. The J gene is TRBJ2-1, the V gene TRBV7-2; 9 positions match TRBD2. V was pared by 5 bases and J by 3 bases, with 2 bases of the junction left unmatched. Per the germline V gene, CDR1 is SGHTA and CDR2 is FQGNSA. This CDR3 contains 14 residues. CDR3 protein: CASSMTSGYNEQFF. The CDR3 nucleotides are TGTGCCAGCAGCATGACTAGCGGCTACAATGAGCAGTTCTTC.

The V and J genes are TRBV4-3 and TRBJ2-6; D call uncertain. Per germline, CDR1 LGHNA and CDR2 YSLEER. The CDR3 length is 16 residues. Deletions cut 2 bases from V and 0 bases from J, with 8 bases between. CDR3 protein: CASSQRGRSGANVLTF. The CDR3 coding sequence is TGCGCCAGCAGCCAACGTGGGCGCTCTGGGGCCAACGTCCTGACTTTC.

The chain joins TRBV6-2 or TRBV6-3 to TRBJ1-2; D is ambiguous. The V gene's germline CDR1 is MNHEY and CDR2 SVGEGT. This CDR3 is 12 amino acids long. With 6 bases removed from V and 8 bases from J, the gap between germline ends came to 13 bases. CDR3 protein: CASSDHQTGYTF. CDR3 nucleotide sequence: TGTGCCAGCAGCGACCACCAAACAGGCTACACCTTC.

CDR3 coding DNA: TGTGCCAGCAGTCTTAAACTGGGTCAGCGAGAATACGAGCAGTACTTC. This sequence encodes CASSLKLGQREYEQYF. J is TRBJ2-4 and V is TRBV3-1; D not certain. The J call may be incorrect, as the DNA end agrees better with TRBJ2-7. The CDR3 extends over 16 amino acids. CDR1 LGHDT and CDR2 YNNKEL come from the germline V gene (reference sequence).

In this sample, this clonotype turned up a few times. The chain employs TRBV7-8 and TRBJ2-3; 9 bases align to TRBD1. This CDR3 spans 16 amino acids. J was trimmed by 2 bases and V by 1 base; bases with no gene match: 4. Germline V gene sequence: CDR1 SGHVS, CDR2 FQNEAQ. DNA for the CDR3: TGTGCCAGCAGCTTAGGGACAGGGGCAACCACAGATACGCAGTATTTT. Its protein is CASSLGTGATTDTQYF.

The chain carries TRBV3-1 and TRBJ2-6; D perhaps matches TRBD2 (6 bases). Trimming pared 5 bases from V and 2 bases from J, leaving 13 bases between. Germline-derived CDR1 and CDR2 are LGHDT and YNNKEL (reference sequence). The CDR3 sequence is 16 residues long. The CDR3 region has the DNA TGTGCCAGCAGCTACGGGACTGCTACTGGGGCCAACGTCCTGACTTTC. It codes for CASSYGTATGANVLTF.

J is TRBJ2-2 and V is TRBV11-2, with D tentatively TRBD1 (5 bases). CDR3 length equals 15 residues. The germline V gene has CDR1 SGHAT and CDR2 FQNNGV. Trimming pared 6 bases from V and 1 base from J, leaving 12 bases between. CDR3 nucleotides: TGTGCCAGCAGGCCGCAGGGATGGAACACCGGGGAGCTGTTTTTT. Protein sequence: CASRPQGWNTGELFF.

V usage is TRBV20-1 and J usage is TRBJ1-2; 9 nucleotides align to TRBD1. CDR1 and CDR2 (germline): DFQATT, SNEGSKA (reference sequence). The CDR3 covers 16 residues. V lost 6 bases to trimming and J lost 0 bases; unmatched junction nucleotides: 11. The CDR3, as DNA: TGCAGTGCCCCTCGACAGGGGGGGGCCACTAACTATGGCTACACCTTC. This encodes CSAPRQGGATNYGYTF.

This clonotype was seen repeatedly, ten times or more. This chain joins TRBV5-8 and TRBJ2-3; a weak D match, TRBD2 (6 bases). This CDR3 has 16 amino acids. Between the trimmed V and J ends, which lost 4 bases and 0 bases, there was a span of 15 bases. Germline-derived CDR1 and CDR2 are SGHTS and YDEGEE. The CDR3 loop reads CASSPGSSGSTDTQYF. The CDR3 region has the DNA TGTGCCAGCAGCCCCGGATCCAGCGGGAGCACAGATACGCAGTATTTT.

This chain uses TRBV9 with TRBJ2-7; D is uncertain. The J call may be mistaken, given a closer DNA end match to TRBJ2-5. The CDR3 is made up of 13 amino acids. From germline, CDR1 is SGDLS and CDR2 YYNGEE. The CDR3 DNA reads as TGTGCCAGCGGGCAGCAGGATAGGGAGACCCAGTACTTC. Protein sequence: CASGQQDRETQYF.

CDR3 loop: CASSYERLQQNIQYF. The CDR3 DNA follows: TGTGCCAGCAGTTACGAGAGACTCCAACAAAACATTCAGTACTTC. The V gene is TRBV6-2 or TRBV6-3, the J gene TRBJ2-4; D remains ambiguous. Trimming stripped 2 bases from V and 5 bases from J, with 13 bases between. Germline V gene data show CDR1 as MNHEY and CDR2 as SVGEGT. The CDR3 is made up of 15 amino acids.

This sequence joins TRBV12-3 or TRBV12-4 and TRBJ2-1, with D hard to call. The closer fit of TRBJ2-7 to the DNA end suggests the J call may be wrong. The CDR3 covers 15 residues. The CDR3 loop reads CASSLKRRSYNEQYF. In DNA, the CDR3 is TGTGCCAGCAGTTTAAAGAGACGAAGCTACAATGAGCAGTACTTC.

The chain is built from TRBV20-1 and TRBJ1-2; D not certain. The CDR3 loop spans 13 amino acids. Trimming shortened V by 3 bases and J by 6 bases, and 14 bases separated the two germline ends. Per germline, CDR1 DFQATT and CDR2 SNEGSKA (reference sequence). The CDR3 region has the DNA TGCAGTGCTAGGTCGGGCAGGACCCATGGCTACACCTTC. Its protein product is CSARSGRTHGYTF.

The J gene is TRBJ1-2, the V gene TRBV18; 7 bases match TRBD1. CDR1 is KGHSH and CDR2 is LQKENI in the germline V gene. V shed 8 bases, J shed 4 bases, and the junction held 10 bases outside the gene matches. This CDR3 contains 14 residues. The CDR3 protein is CASQGGHRGYGYTF. The CDR3 nucleotides read TGTGCCAGCCAGGGGGGCCACAGGGGCTATGGCTACACCTTC.

The chain couples TRBV6-6 to TRBJ1-1; TRBD1 matches 9 bases. This CDR3 contains 12 residues. CDR1 is MNHNY and CDR2 is SVGAGI in the germline V gene (reference sequence). The trim removed 4 bases at V and 10 bases at J, leaving 4 bases unmatched. The CDR3 region has the DNA TGTGCCAGCAGTTCCTCGACAGGGGGAGCTTTCTTT. As protein: CASSSSTGGAFF.

The rearrangement uses TRBV24-1 and TRBJ1-1; D is unresolved. Germline CDR1 and CDR2: KGHDR and SFDVKD. The CDR3 contains 13 residues. Trimming cost V 6 bases and J 3 bases, with 10 bases left between them. The CDR3 bases are TGTGCCACCAGTTGGACGGCAGACACTGAAGCTTTCTTT. Translating gives CATSWTADTEAFF.

The V gene is TRBV4-1, the J gene TRBJ1-2; D might be TRBD1 (6 bases). The germline gives CDR1 MGHRA, CDR2 YSYEKL. This CDR3 region has 14 residues. The V end was cut by 3 bases, the J end by 8 bases, with 16 bases between. CDR3 in DNA: TGCGCCAGCAGCCAGCCTACAGGGAAGGACGGCTACACCTTC. Translation gives CASSQPTGKDGYTF.

This chain uses TRBV30 with TRBJ1-2, with 7 bases aligning to TRBD1. Trimming took 1 base from V and 8 from J; bases not matched to a gene: 7. CDR3 length: 13 residues. Looked up from germline, CDR1 is GTSNPN and CDR2 is SVGIG (reference sequence). CDR3 region: CAWSGQGSGGYTF. In DNA form, the CDR3 reads TGTGCCTGGAGTGGACAGGGAAGTGGCGGCTACACCTTC.

This clonotype was observed a few times. Its ends do not fully match the called genes, so a read error is possible. This chain links TRBV7-9 with TRBJ1-2, with D hard to call. The CDR3 has 15 amino acids. Germline CDR1 is SEHNR and CDR2 is FQNEAQ (reference sequence). The CDR3 nucleotides are TGTGCCAGCAGTTTAGGGCCGCTCCTGAACTATGGCTACACCTTC. Amino acid sequence: CASSLGPLLNYGYTF. Full variable domain (missing parts from reference TRBV7-9 and TRBJ1-2): DTGVSQNPRHKITKRGQNVTFRCDPISEHNRLYWYRQTLGQGPEFLTYFQNEAQLEKSRLLSDRFSAERPKGSFSTLEIQRTEQGDSAMYLCASSLGPLLNYGYTFGSGTRLTVV.

This clonotype was seen more than once but under ten times. This rearrangement joins TRBV7-9 to TRBJ1-2; TRBD1 aligns across 8 bases. The CDR3 is made up of 13 amino acids. Unmatched junction bases numbered 8, after V lost 8 bases and J lost 6 bases. In germline, CDR1 is SEHNR, CDR2 FQNEAQ (reference sequence). The CDR3 loop reads CASVLTGDDGYTF. The DNA of the CDR3 is TGTGCCAGCGTATTGACAGGGGACGATGGCTACACCTTC.

The chain joins TRBV6-2 or TRBV6-3 to TRBJ2-1, with TRBD2 matching 13 bases. CDR1 is MNHEY, CDR2 SVGEGT, per germline. V lost 3 bases and J lost 10; bases outside the gene matches: 21. The CDR3 extends over 20 amino acids. CDR3 nucleotides: TGTGCCAGCAGTTATCGGACTAGCGGGGGCCCGACTGGCCTTTACAGGGAGCAGTTCTTC. Its translation is CASSYRTSGGPTGLYREQFF.

Concerning this clonotype itself: The junction and the germline gene differ at one end; a read error may be behind it. This chain connects TRBV16 to TRBJ1-2; 7 positions agree with TRBD1. Germline values: CDR1 KGHSY, CDR2 FQNENV. The CDR3 consists of 13 residues. This chain's CDR3 is CAISQNRGGGYTF. DNA for the CDR3: TGTGCCATCAGCCAAAACAGGGGAGGCGGCTACACCTTC. Combining the CDR3 with reference TRBV16 and TRBJ1-2 gives the whole variable domain GEEVAQTPKHLVRGEGQKAKLYCAPIKGHSYVFWYQQVLKNEFKFLISFQNENVFDETGMPKERFSAKCLPNSPCSLEIQATKLEDSAVYFCAISQNRGGGYTFGSGTRLTVV.